The 5 T cell receptor beta chains below were found in one sample sequenced in a study of blood T cells in healthy people across ages. The authors ran a second PCR of about 7 to 11 cycles using a sample-barcoded 5' primer and a J-beta primer mix. One entry per CDR3 protein results from TCRdb running MiXCR on the 5' RACE reads. The sample contains hundreds of thousands of distinct CDR3 sequences, roughly 60% of which appear only once. Sample: blood. The receptors originated from a man aged 25 to 45 in good health.

The chain links TRBV29-1 to TRBJ2-7, with 9 positions matching TRBD2. The V gene's germline CDR1 is SQVTM and CDR2 ANQGSEA. With V trimmed by 7 bases and J by 2 bases, 15 bases remained unmatched. The CDR3 spans 16 residues. CDR3 in DNA: TGCAGCGCCCCGTGTAGGGCGGGAGGGCCCCCCTACGAGCAGTACTTC. Protein: CSAPCRAGGPPYEQYF.

As regards this clonotype: One end of the junction varies from germline; a read error may be responsible. The V and J genes are TRBV7-2 and TRBJ2-1; D is undetermined. The length of the CDR3 is 12 residues. Per the germline V gene, CDR1 is SGHTA and CDR2 is FQGNSA. The CDR3 DNA sequence: TGTGCCTGCAGCCTCCGGGTAAATGAGCAGTTCTTC. Encoded protein: CACSLRVNEQFF.

V is TRBV20-1 and J is TRBJ1-5, with a weak D call TRBD1 (5 bases). The CDR3 consists of 13 residues. CDR1 is DFQATT, CDR2 SNEGSKA, per germline (reference sequence). V was shortened by 3 bases and J by 6 bases, with 12 bases between the two germline ends. The CDR3 protein is CSASGGGSQPQHF. The CDR3 DNA follows: TGCAGTGCTAGCGGGGGAGGGAGTCAGCCCCAGCATTTT.

This clonotype was seen a few times. It may be a read error: a sequence one base away is much more abundant. The genes are TRBV5-1 and TRBJ2-1; the match to TRBD2 covers 8 bases. The CDR3 runs 16 residues. Germline V gene data show CDR1 as SGHRS and CDR2 as YFSETQ. Unmatched junction bases numbered 8, after V lost 0 bases and J lost 6 bases. The CDR3 nucleotides are TGCGCCAGCAGCTTGGTGGCTGGCGGGAGGCCCAATGAGCAGTTCTTC. Translating it yields CASSLVAGGRPNEQFF. The whole variable domain, remainder taken from reference TRBV5-1 and TRBJ2-1, is KAGVTQTPRYLIKTRGQQVTLSCSPISGHRSVSWYQQTPGQGLQFLFEYFSETQRNKGNFPGRFSGRQFSNSRSEMNVSTLELGDSALYLCASSLVAGGRPNEQFFGPGTRLTVL.

This clonotype has just one count. V is TRBV11-2 and J is TRBJ2-1; D not certain. The length of the CDR3 is 15 residues. Trimming left V 5 bases short and J 2 bases short, with 13 bases between. The germline CDR1 and CDR2 sequences are SGHAT and FQNNGV. CDR3 nucleotide sequence: TGTGCCAGCAGCCCAGTCGCAGCCACCTACAATGAGCAGTTCTTC. This translates into CASSPVAATYNEQFF.